This T cell receptor beta chain comes out of a study of Ad26.COV2.S vaccination and SARS-CoV-2 variants. Study context: The donor participated in the COV1001 trial, in its Ad26.COV2.S arm.

Documented treatment: roughly 18 received Ad26.COV2.S at low or high dose, single or two shots; roughly 5 received placebo; per-sample allocation not given. Sampling occurred on day 63 after the first vaccine or placebo injection. Assay used: immunoSEQ multiplex PCR; TCRdb lists only in-frame clones, some missing. The profile shows about 400,000 clones, approximately 90% of them singletons. This CDR3 is 16 amino acids long. CDR1 and CDR2 (germline): SGHAT, FQNNGV. Trimming at V came to 1 base and at J to 6 bases, leaving 7 bases not matched to a gene. The J gene is TRBJ2-2, the V gene TRBV11-2; TRBD2 agrees at 8 bases. This TCR derives from a person aged 18 to 65 who received the Ad26.COV2.S COVID-19 vaccine or a placebo. This material consisted of peripheral blood, taken in a trial of Ad26.COV2.S vaccine versus placebo. CDR3 in DNA: TGTGCCAGCAGCTTAGGGAAGCGGGAGTGGGCCGGGGAGCTGTTTTTT. Encoded protein: CASSLGKREWAGELFF.